A single sample gave rise to the 10 T cell receptor beta chains below, sequenced in a study of CD8 T cells in Susac syndrome. Random-hexamer reverse transcription was applied to roughly 0.5 to 1 ug RNA. TCRdb reprocessed the immunoSEQ multiplex PCR reads with MiXCR, giving one entry per CDR3 protein. The table includes under 200,000 distinct CDR3 sequences, about 95% detected once. The sample comprised CD4+ T cells from PBMCs. The source is a human donor in good health.

This CDR3 reads CASSPNLNTEAFF. The CDR3 nucleotides are TGTGCCAGCAGCCCAAACTTGAACACTGAAGCTTTCTTT. The chain links TRBV3-1 to TRBJ1-1; no reliable D call. V lost 4 bases and J lost 0, with 6 bases in between. Germline CDR1 LGHDT, CDR2 YNNKEL (reference sequence). The CDR3 contains 13 residues. The full variable domain, rest sourced from reference TRBV3-1 and TRBJ1-1, is DTAVSQTPKYLVTQMGNDKSIKCEQNLGHDTMYWYKQDSKKFLKIMFSYNNKELIINETVPNRFSPKSPDKAHLNLHINSLELGDSAVYFCASSPNLNTEAFFGQGTRLTVV.

CDR3 loop: CSARDAGGYTF. The CDR3 coding sequence is TGCAGCGCCCGGGACGCGGGTGGCTACACCTTC. The rearrangement uses TRBV29-1 and TRBJ1-2; possible D gene TRBD1, 5 bases. The germline gives CDR1 SQVTM, CDR2 ANQGSEA. The CDR3 length is 11 residues. The V and J ends lost 7 bases and 7 bases respectively, with 13 bases between them.

The rearrangement joins TRBV15 to TRBJ2-2; D call uncertain. V was shortened by 1 base and J by 5 bases, with 14 bases between the two germline ends. CDR3 size: 16 residues. Per germline, CDR1 LNHNV and CDR2 YYDKDF (reference sequence). The CDR3 DNA reads as TGTGCCACCAGCAGAGTCCTAGAAGGTGTGACCGGGGAGCTGTTTTTT. Amino acids: CATSRVLEGVTGELFF.

The V gene is TRBV29-1, the J gene TRBJ2-1; 9 positions match TRBD1. The germline gives CDR1 SQVTM, CDR2 ANQGSEA. The ends lost 7 bases at V and 2 bases at J; junction bases unmatched: 9. This CDR3 contains 15 residues. The CDR3 DNA follows: TGCAGCGCCCAGGGGGGACAGGGCACCTACAATGAGCAGTTCTTC. This codes for CSAQGGQGTYNEQFF.

The chain links TRBV29-1 to TRBJ2-1; 7 bases are a match to TRBD1. With 8 bases clipped from V and 15 bases from J, the junction kept 19 bases outside the gene matches. The germline V gene has CDR1 SQVTM and CDR2 ANQGSEA. This CDR3 is 13 amino acids long. The CDR3 DNA sequence: TGCAGCTTTTCCTCCCCGGGACAGCGAGTTACGTTCTTC. It codes for CSFSSPGQRVTFF.

The genes are TRBV6-6 and TRBJ2-1; D remains unclear. This CDR3 contains 13 residues. V was trimmed by 7 bases and J by 0 bases, leaving 7 bases between them. CDR1 MNHNY and CDR2 SVGAGI come from the germline V gene (reference sequence). CDR3 DNA sequence: TGTGCCAGCACCCGAGCCTCCTACAATGAGCAGTTCTTC. This translates into CASTRASYNEQFF.

The rearrangement joins TRBV7-3 to TRBJ1-4; a possible D gene is TRBD1 (6 bases). This CDR3 spans 15 amino acids. The V end lost 1 base, the J end lost 7 bases, and 13 bases lay between the germline ends. Germline V gene lookup returns CDR1 SGHTA and CDR2 FQGTGA. CDR3 DNA sequence: TGTGCCAGCAGCTTAAATGGGGGGCGAAGTGAAAAACTGTTTTTT. This codes for CASSLNGGRSEKLFF.

Here the CDR3 reads CASSLWRADTQYF. CDR3 nucleotide sequence: TGTGCCAGCAGTTTGTGGCGGGCCGATACGCAGTATTTT. The genes are TRBV12-3 or TRBV12-4 and TRBJ2-3, with D perhaps TRBD2 (5 bases). The CDR3 length is 13 residues. V lost 3 bases, J lost 6 bases, and 10 bases lay in between.

The DNA for the CDR3 is TGTGCCAGCAGCGCGAGGGGAGATACGCAGTATTTT. It is translated as CASSARGDTQYF. The chain couples TRBV4-2 to TRBJ2-3; D could derive from TRBD1 or TRBD2 (5 bases each). Trimming left V 5 bases short and J 5 bases short, with 8 bases between. The CDR3 spans 12 residues. Germline CDR1 LGHNA, CDR2 YNFKEQ.

This chain uses TRBV4-1 with TRBJ1-5; no definite D call. Germline assignment: CDR1 MGHRA and CDR2 YSYEKL. Trimming stripped 1 base from V and 1 base from J, with 5 bases between. This CDR3 spans 14 amino acids. Written as DNA, the CDR3 is TGCGCCAGCAGCCAAGTTGACAGCAATCAGCCCCAGCATTTT. Its protein product is CASSQVDSNQPQHF.